These 27 T cell receptor beta chains originate from one sample sequenced in a study of neurological immune-mediated disorders (dated 2019 in TCRdb). Libraries came from 5' RACE. Sequencing relied on an Illumina HiSeq 2500. Using fastp trimming at Q25 and MiXCR clonotype assembly, TCRdb reanalyzed the public sequencing data and kept in-frame beta chains. Under each unique CDR3 protein, matching rows form one entry showing the most common genes and DNA. This sample has more than 75,000 distinct CDR3 sequences in its table, and 4.5% to 6.5% of those were observed once. In total, the top ten clones hold about 2% of the sample. Sequencing was done on a sample of PBMCs. Source of these receptors: a woman aged 25 to 39 with multiple sclerosis.

This clonotype was observed many times. The V gene is TRBV28, the J gene TRBJ1-5; D gene uncertain. CDR1 and CDR2 (germline): MDHEN, SYDVKM. The CDR3 runs to 14 residues. The ends were cut back, 5 bases at V and 5 bases at J, with 13 bases in the middle. The CDR3 loop is CASSPGTGYQPQHF. DNA for the CDR3: TGTGCCAGCAGTCCCGGCACGGGTTATCAGCCCCAGCATTTT. The full variable domain, in which reference TRBV28 and TRBJ1-5 provide the parts outside the CDR3, is DVKVTQSSRYLVKRTGEKVFLECVQDMDHENMFWYRQDPGLGLRLIYFSYDVKMKEKGDIPEGYSVSREKKERFSLILESASTNQTSMYLCASSPGTGYQPQHFGDGTRLSIL.

This clonotype was seen ten or more times. The chain combines TRBV20-1 with TRBJ2-3; 9 bases agree with TRBD1. The junction had 1 base not matched to a gene; V was cut back by 2 bases and J by 1 base. CDR1 and CDR2 from the germline V gene are DFQATT and SNEGSKA (reference sequence). The CDR3 runs to 14 residues. Here the CDR3 reads CSARTGGGTDTQYF. For the CDR3, the DNA is TGCAGTGCTAGAACAGGGGGCGGCACAGATACGCAGTATTTT.

In this sample, this clonotype turned up many times. This chain links TRBV20-1 with TRBJ1-2; 7 nucleotides agree with TRBD1. Germline V lookup: CDR1 DFQATT, CDR2 SNEGSKA (reference sequence). V shed 5 bases and J 2 bases; nucleotides not matched to a gene: 17. This CDR3 region has 17 residues. The CDR3 DNA reads TGCAGTGCTCCTGCTTCTACCGGGACAGAGTACAACTATGGCTACACCTTC. The encoded protein is CSAPASTGTEYNYGYTF.

This clonotype has a count of ten or more. The J gene is TRBJ2-3, the V gene TRBV5-1; TRBD2 is a possible D gene (5 bases). The germline gives CDR1 SGHRS, CDR2 YFSETQ. CDR3 length: 15 residues. The V and J ends lost 4 bases and 0 bases respectively, with 12 bases between them. CDR3 DNA: TGCGCCAGCAGCGACTACCGGGGAAGCACAGATACGCAGTATTTT. Amino acid sequence: CASSDYRGSTDTQYF.

This clonotype appeared many times. The chain carries TRBV5-6 and TRBJ2-2; the D gene is possibly TRBD1 (5 bases). Germline V CDR1 and CDR2: SGHDT, YYEEEE. V was pared by 6 bases and J by 2 bases, with 8 bases between. The CDR3 spans 13 residues. In DNA form, the CDR3 reads TGTGCCAGCACAGGGCAAAACACCGGGGAGCTGTTTTTT. Its protein product is CASTGQNTGELFF.

Many counts were recorded for this clonotype. The chain uses TRBV7-9 and TRBJ1-2; D not resolved. CDR3 length: 14 amino acids. V was trimmed by 1 base and J by 0 bases, leaving 6 bases between them. The germline V gene encodes CDR1 SEHNR and CDR2 FQNEAQ (reference sequence). The CDR3 loop is CASSLEGSNYGYTF. The CDR3 nucleotides are TGTGCCAGCAGCTTAGAAGGGTCTAACTATGGCTACACCTTC.

This clonotype appeared many times. The rearrangement joins TRBV7-2 to TRBJ2-3; the D gene is possibly TRBD1 (5 bases). Germline CDR1 and CDR2: SGHTA and FQGNSA. This CDR3 is 15 amino acids long. The germline V and J ends were trimmed by 5 bases and 5 bases, with 17 bases remaining between them. CDR3 sequence (DNA): TGTGCCAGCAGCCCAGGGCAGGGCCGGGTAGATACGCAGTATTTT. Protein: CASSPGQGRVDTQYF.

The chain couples TRBV5-5 to TRBJ1-5; no clear D gene. CDR3 length: 13 residues. Germline CDR1 and CDR2: SGHKS and YYEKEE (reference sequence). V dropped 0 bases and J dropped 6 bases, with 7 bases sitting between them. CDR3 in amino acids: CASSLDSPQPQHF. The CDR3 DNA follows: TGTGCCAGCAGCTTGGACAGCCCTCAGCCCCAGCATTTT.

This clonotype came up many times. This chain joins TRBV5-6 and TRBJ2-7, with D maybe TRBD2 (6 bases). Germline CDR1 is SGHDT and CDR2 is YYEEEE. CDR3 length equals 15 residues. V gave up 4 bases and J gave up 1 base, with 15 bases separating them. The DNA of the CDR3 is TGTGCCAGCAGCCATGGGACTCTTCAATCCTACGAGCAGTACTTC. Its protein is CASSHGTLQSYEQYF.

The sample holds many counts of this clonotype. The chain couples TRBV21-1 to TRBJ2-7. TRBV21-1 is labeled a pseudogene. The CDR3 loop spans 14 amino acids. CDR3 residues: CASSSKQETYEQYV. CDR3 in DNA: TGTGCCAGCAGCAGTAAACAGGAGACCTACGAGCAGTACGTC.

This clonotype has a handful of counts. A read error may be the cause here, since a much bigger clone is one base away. This chain uses TRBV7-9 with TRBJ1-6; no reliable D call. Germline CDR1 SEHNR, CDR2 FQNEAQ (reference sequence). There are 15 residues in the CDR3. Trimming removed 0 bases at V and 9 bases at J, with 12 bases between. CDR3 bases: TGTGCCAGCAGCTTAGCAGGCACTGCTGGTTCACCCCTCCACTTT. Amino acids: CASSLAGTAGSPLHF.

At least ten counts were recorded for this clonotype. CDR3 sequence: CASRDPGHLYEQYF. The CDR3 nucleotides read TGTGCCAGCAGGGATCCGGGACACCTCTACGAGCAGTACTTC. This chain joins TRBV6-5 and TRBJ2-7, with D tentatively TRBD1 (6 bases). Germline CDR1 and CDR2: MNHEY and SVGAGI. Trimming left V 6 bases short and J 3 bases short, with 15 bases between. The CDR3 extends over 14 amino acids.

The chain combines TRBV5-5 with TRBJ2-1; 10 bases fit TRBD2. J gave up 2 bases and V 0 bases, and 17 bases lay outside the gene matches. The CDR3 loop spans 21 amino acids. Looked up from germline, CDR1 is SGHKS and CDR2 is YYEKEE (reference sequence). Written as DNA, the CDR3 is TGTGCCAGCAGCTTGGGGGCGGGAGCGGGAGGGCCCTCATCCCCCTACAATGAGCAGTTCTTC. Encoded protein: CASSLGAGAGGPSSPYNEQFF.

This clonotype was counted only a few times. As DNA, the CDR3 is TGCAGTGCGCCAGGGCACAATGAGCAGTTCTTC. Its protein is CSAPGHNEQFF. This chain links TRBV20-1 with TRBJ2-1; weak D call: TRBD1 (5 bases). Between the trimmed V and J ends, which lost 6 bases and 5 bases, there was a span of 8 bases. CDR3 length equals 11 residues. CDR1 and CDR2 from the germline V gene are DFQATT and SNEGSKA (reference sequence).

This clonotype was observed at least ten times. This chain connects TRBV12-5 to TRBJ2-1; 12 bases are a match to TRBD2. The CDR3 length is 16 residues. With 1 base clipped from V and 10 bases from J, the junction kept 8 bases outside the gene matches. In germline, CDR1 is LGHNT, CDR2 FRNRAP. CDR3 in DNA: TGTGCTAGTGGTTTGGCAGCTAGCGGGGGGGCTCAAGAGCAGTTCTTC. It encodes CASGLAASGGAQEQFF. The variable domain in full, completed from reference TRBV12-5 and TRBJ2-1, reads DARVTQTPRHKVTEMGQEVTMRCQPILGHNTVFWYRQTMMQGLELLAYFRNRAPLDDSGMPKDRFSAEMPDATLATLKIQPSEPRDSAVYFCASGLAASGGAQEQFFGPGTRLTVL.

This clonotype showed up many times. V usage is TRBV7-6 and J usage is TRBJ2-7; D uncertain. There are 14 residues in the CDR3. The germline gives CDR1 SGHVS, CDR2 FNYEAQ. V was clipped by 4 bases and J by 6 bases, with 16 bases between them. CDR3 in amino acids: CASSSRSGPGEQYF. The CDR3 nucleotides are TGTGCCAGCAGCTCCCGGTCCGGGCCGGGCGAGCAGTACTTC. The entire variable domain, with the rest obtained from reference TRBV7-6 and TRBJ2-7, is as follows: GAGVSQSPRYKVTKRGQDVALRCDPISGHVSLYWYRQALGQGPEFLTYFNYEAQQDKSGLPNDRFSAERPEGSISTLTIQRTEQRDSAMYRCASSSRSGPGEQYFGPGTRLTVT.

This clonotype was observed at least ten times. The chain employs TRBV20-1 and TRBJ2-2; D may be TRBD2 (5 bases). Trimming left V 1 base short and J 5 bases short, with 11 bases between. Germline loops: CDR1 DFQATT, CDR2 SNEGSKA (reference sequence). CDR3 length: 14 amino acids. The CDR3 region has the DNA TGCAGTGCTAGAGGGGCGAGGGAGACCGGGGAGCTGTTTTTT. Residues: CSARGARETGELFF.

The table lists this clonotype with many counts. The J gene is TRBJ1-6, the V gene TRBV6-5; D is ambiguous. Germline V gives CDR1 MNHEY, CDR2 SVGAGI. The ends were cut back, 6 bases at V and 8 bases at J, with 17 bases in the middle. CDR3 length: 15 amino acids. The CDR3 reads CASSRIGPGDSPLHF. CDR3 DNA sequence: TGTGCCAGCAGCCGTATAGGACCAGGAGATTCACCCCTCCACTTT.

This clonotype was recorded many times. CDR3 nucleotides: TGCAGTGCTAGAGCGGCAGGGGGAGGTCGTGGCTACACCTTC. It encodes CSARAAGGGRGYTF. This chain connects TRBV20-1 to TRBJ1-2; 7 nucleotides agree with TRBD1. With V trimmed by 1 base and J by 7 bases, 9 bases remained unmatched. Per germline, CDR1 DFQATT and CDR2 SNEGSKA (reference sequence). CDR3 length: 14 residues.

In its sample, this clonotype was seen many times. At one of its ends the junction is not consistent with the germline gene, which may arise from a read error. The chain has TRBV5-1 and TRBJ2-5, with D possibly TRBD1 on 6 matching bases. This CDR3 is built from 12 residues. Germline CDR1 SGHRS, CDR2 YFSETQ. In DNA, the CDR3 is TGCGCCAGCAGGGTCGACAGGCCCCCGTTGCACTTC. Translation gives CASRVDRPPLHF.

This clonotype was recorded at least ten times. The rearrangement joins TRBV12-3 or TRBV12-4 to TRBJ2-5, with 8 bases identical to TRBD2. J was trimmed by 5 bases and V by 2 bases; bases with no gene match: 4. The CDR3 runs 14 residues. DNA of the CDR3: TGTGCCAGCAGTTTAAGTCGCGGGAGGGAGACCCAGTACTTC. Translation: CASSLSRGRETQYF.

This clonotype was observed at least ten times. The chain combines TRBV10-3 with TRBJ2-7; D may be TRBD2 (6 bases). Germline loops: CDR1 ENHRY, CDR2 SYGVKD. There are 13 residues in the CDR3. The ends were cut back, 11 bases at V and 5 bases at J, with 19 bases in the middle. The CDR3 coding sequence is TGTGCCTCCACTCCCGGGGGAACCGACGAGCAGTACTTC. Protein sequence: CASTPGGTDEQYF.

The sample holds many counts of this clonotype. This chain joins TRBV20-1 and TRBJ2-5; 8 nucleotides align to TRBD2. The germline CDR1 and CDR2 sequences are DFQATT and SNEGSKA (reference sequence). Germline trimming cut 1 base from V and 3 bases from J; bases unmatched to any gene: 10. The CDR3 length is 16 residues. In nucleotides, the CDR3 is TGCAGTGCTAGAGGTTCAAGAACTAGCGGAAAAGAGACCCAGTACTTC. Translating gives CSARGSRTSGKETQYF.

In this sample, this clonotype turned up many times. The chain combines TRBV7-9 with TRBJ2-7; 7 bases are a match to TRBD2. This CDR3 has 14 residues. Trimming removed 1 base from V and 3 bases from J; junction bases left unmatched: 3. The germline CDR1 and CDR2 sequences are SEHNR and FQNEAQ (reference sequence). The chain's CDR3 is CASSLDASGYEQYF. The CDR3 nucleotides are TGTGCCAGCAGCTTAGACGCTAGCGGCTACGAGCAGTACTTC.

This clonotype has ten or more counts. This chain uses TRBV5-1 with TRBJ1-2; 7 bases are shared with TRBD1. V trimming: 7 bases; J trimming: 0 bases; junction bases outside the gene matches: 3. The CDR3 covers 13 residues. Per the germline V gene, CDR1 is SGHRS and CDR2 is YFSETQ. The DNA of the CDR3 is TGCGCCAGCGGGACAGCCACTAACTATGGCTACACCTTC. Translation: CASGTATNYGYTF.

V and J are TRBV10-1 and TRBJ2-5; 11 nucleotides match TRBD1. V lost 2 bases, J lost 5 bases, and 7 bases stayed unmatched. The CDR3 loop spans 16 amino acids. The germline V gene has CDR1 WNHNN and CDR2 SYGVQD (reference sequence). Here the CDR3 reads CASSETTGTGGETQYF. DNA of the CDR3: TGCGCCAGCAGTGAGACCACCGGGACAGGGGGGGAGACCCAGTACTTC.

This clonotype has a count of ten or more. The CDR3 DNA is TGTGCCAGCAGCTTGGGAAGCGGGGGGGACCCCAGCACAGATACGCAGTATTTT. Its translation: CASSLGSGGDPSTDTQYF. The chain couples TRBV5-5 to TRBJ2-3; 10 nucleotides line up with TRBD2. The germline gives CDR1 SGHKS, CDR2 YYEKEE (reference sequence). With 0 bases clipped from V and 0 bases from J, the junction kept 7 bases outside the gene matches. This CDR3 region has 18 residues.